The entry that follows covers one TCR beta chain sequence. The sample is drawn from a study of blood T cell repertoires in COVID-19. Trimming at V came to 3 bases and at J to 6 bases, leaving 13 bases not matched to a gene. The CDR3 has 17 residues. The method was immunoSEQ multiplex PCR; TCRdb's version includes in-frame clones alone and lacks a portion of them. The sample includes fewer than 250,000 clones, more than 85% of them seen just once. The sequence came from a man aged 25 to 40 with acute or convalescent COVID-19. The J gene is TRBJ1-5, the V gene TRBV23-1, with TRBD1 matching over 8 bases. TRBV23-1 carries the ORF label, with uncertain function. What was sequenced was peripheral blood. The CDR3 nucleotides read TGCGCCAGCAGTCACCACGGGACAGGTCTCCAGGGTCAGCCCCAGCATTTT. Protein: CASSHHGTGLQGQPQHF.